These T cell receptor beta chains were read from a single sample in a study of shared clonotypes between healthy human individuals. This table comes from immunoSEQ multiplex PCR, and its TCRdb copy is limited to in-frame clones, with some not included. The repertoire holds roughly 1,000,000 clones, with approximately 80% as singletons. Sequences were obtained from memory CD4+ T cells from PBMCs. Source of these receptors: a man aged 18 to 30 in good health. Some clones in this sample may be carry-over from other donors' samples. The CDR3 runs from the conserved cysteine through the conserved F or W. The D gene is left open where the match is weak. Not every row has a clone size; where given, it reads once, few, many or a size class.

d_call clone_size j_call v_call cdr3_aa cdr3_nt
. . TRBJ1-5 TRBV25-1 CASRTAFNQPQHF TGTGCCAGCAGGACAGCGTTCAATCAGCCCCAGCATTTT
TRBD1 . TRBJ2-4 TRBV7-2 CASSRTGKGGNIQYF TGTGCCAGCAGCCGGACAGGGAAAGGGGGAAACATTCAGTACTTC
. . TRBJ2-5 TRBV7-2 CASTLGETQYF TGTGCCAGCACCCTAGGGGAGACCCAGTACTTC
TRBD2 . TRBJ2-5 TRBV6-5 CASSRTSGLQETQYF TGTGCCAGCAGTAGGACTAGCGGTCTCCAAGAGACCCAGTACTTC
. . TRBJ2-7 TRBV27 CASSLGPPTYEQYF TGTGCCAGCAGTTTGGGGCCACCAACCTACGAGCAGTACTTC
. . TRBJ1-5 TRBV28 CASREGFNQPQHF TGTGCCAGCAGAGAGGGTTTCAATCAGCCCCAGCATTTT
. . TRBJ1-3 TRBV15 CATSPAGAGNTIYF TGTGCCACCAGCCCCGCGGGGGCTGGAAACACCATATATTTT
TRBD2 . TRBJ2-3 TRBV6-6 CASSPRGRVGDTQYF TGTGCCAGCAGCCCTCGGGGGAGGGTAGGGGATACGCAGTATTTT
. few TRBJ2-4 TRBV5-8 CASSLGMKGIQYF TGTGCCAGCAGCTTGGGGATGAAGGGGATTCAGTACTTC
TRBD2 . TRBJ2-3 TRBV6-1 CASSELAGAEDTQYF TGTGCCAGCAGTGAACTAGCGGGAGCCGAAGATACGCAGTATTTT
. once TRBJ2-5 TRBV30 CAWSALTGETQYF TGTGCCTGGAGTGCCTTAACGGGAGAGACCCAGTACTTC
TRBD1 . TRBJ2-3 TRBV4-3 CASSLMGQAGTDTQYF TGCGCCAGCAGCCTGATGGGACAGGCGGGGACAGATACGCAGTATTTT
TRBD1 . TRBJ1-5 TRBV2 CASSPQGDNQPQHF TGTGCCAGCAGTCCGCAGGGGGACAATCAGCCCCAGCATTTT
. few TRBJ2-7 TRBV18 CASSPARPTYEQYF TGTGCCAGCTCACCGGCCAGGCCAACCTACGAGCAGTACTTC
TRBD2 . TRBJ2-1 TRBV4-3 CASSPGLAGLEGEQFF TGCGCCAGCAGCCCGGGACTAGCGGGATTGGAGGGTGAGCAGTTCTTC
. . TRBJ2-3 TRBV7-2 CASSTRAYTQYF TGTGCCAGCAGCACCCGGGCCTATACGCAGTATTTT
. . TRBJ2-2 TRBV6-6 CASKPRDNPNTGELFF TGTGCCAGCAAGCCACGGGACAACCCGAACACCGGGGAGCTGTTTTTT
TRBD2 once TRBJ2-5 TRBV30 CAWSVNGGGPQYF TGTGCCTGGAGTGTAAACGGGGGGGGGCCCCAGTACTTC
TRBD1 few TRBJ2-7 TRBV7-6 CASSRQGQGEQYF TGTGCCAGCAGCCGACAGGGACAGGGCGAGCAGTACTTC
. once TRBJ1-5 TRBV28 CASSARRAYSNQPQHF TGTGCCAGCAGTGCGCGGCGGGCGTATAGCAATCAGCCCCAGCATTTT
TRBD2 . TRBJ2-3 TRBV28 CASTLAGSGADTQYF TGTGCCAGCACCTTAGCGGGAAGCGGGGCAGATACGCAGTATTTT
. few TRBJ2-3 TRBV7-2 CASSLASTSTDTQYF TGTGCCAGCAGCTTAGCGTCGACTAGCACAGATACGCAGTATTTT
. . TRBJ2-5 TRBV5-1 CASSRQGGETQYF TGCGCCAGCAGCAGGCAAGGGGGAGAGACCCAGTACTTC
. many TRBJ2-7 TRBV5-1 CASSPDGGSGPYEQYF TGCGCCAGCAGCCCGGACGGAGGTAGCGGACCCTACGAGCAGTACTTC
TRBD2 . TRBJ2-7 TRBV18 CASSPGLAGMHEQYF TGTGCCAGCTCACCGGGACTAGCGGGTATGCACGAGCAGTACTTC
. . TRBJ1-1 TRBV7-3 CASSPRGWGTEAFF TGTGCCAGCAGCCCACGGGGCTGGGGTACTGAAGCTTTCTTT
TRBD1 . TRBJ2-7 TRBV5-6 CASSATGTESYEQYF TGTGCCAGCAGCGCCACCGGGACAGAGTCCTACGAGCAGTACTTC
. . TRBJ2-2 TRBV5-1 CASSLRPGHQNTGELFF TGCGCCAGCAGCTTGAGGCCGGGACATCAGAACACCGGGGAGCTGTTTTTT
TRBD1 . TRBJ2-7 TRBV4-1 CASSQGQGAYEQYF TGCGCCAGCAGCCAAGGACAGGGAGCCTACGAGCAGTACTTC
. . TRBJ2-7 TRBV28 CASRYTRGRNEQYF TGTGCCAGCAGATATACGAGGGGGAGAAACGAGCAGTACTTC
. . TRBJ2-7 TRBV5-4 CASSTRPVSSSQQYF TGTGCCAGCAGCACCCGACCAGTAAGCTCCTCTCAGCAGTACTTC
TRBD2 . TRBJ2-1 TRBV18 CASSTTGLPLYNEQFF TGTGCCAGCTCAACAACGGGACTACCCCTTTACAATGAGCAGTTCTTC
TRBD2 . TRBJ2-2 TRBV19 CASKIAGVDTGELFF TGTGCCAGTAAAATAGCGGGAGTGGACACCGGGGAGCTGTTTTTT
. . TRBJ1-2 TRBV2 CASTPEEGSFYYGYTF TGTGCCAGCACCCCAGAGGAGGGCAGCTTCTACTATGGCTACACCTTC
. . TRBJ1-5 TRBV7-2 CASSLVRQNQPQHF TGTGCCAGCAGCTTAGTTAGGCAGAATCAGCCCCAGCATTTT
TRBD1 . TRBJ1-2 TRBV5-1 CASSLTGVPHGYTF TGCGCCAGCAGCTTGACAGGGGTTCCTCATGGCTACACCTTC
. . TRBJ2-3 TRBV28 CASSPTSRGTQYF TGTGCCAGCAGTCCCACCAGCCGAGGTACGCAGTATTTT
. . TRBJ2-6 TRBV2 CASSLGVSGANVLTF TGTGCCAGCAGTTTGGGTGTCTCTGGGGCCAACGTCCTGACTTTC
TRBD1 . TRBJ1-5 TRBV18 CASSPSGQVDQPQHF TGTGCCAGCTCTCCTTCGGGACAGGTCGATCAGCCCCAGCATTTT
TRBD2 . TRBJ2-3 TRBV10-3 CAISVAGVSTDTQYF TGTGCCATCAGTGTAGCGGGAGTAAGCACAGATACGCAGTATTTT
. . TRBJ2-2 TRBV7-9 CASSLVGAGELFF TGTGCCAGCAGCTTAGTTGGCGCCGGGGAGCTGTTTTTT
. few TRBJ1-2 TRBV6-6 CASSANYGYTF TGTGCCAGCAGTGCAAACTATGGCTACACCTTC
. . TRBJ1-3 TRBV28 CASRGTGSGNTIYF TGTGCCAGCAGGGGAACGGGGTCTGGAAACACCATATATTTT
. . TRBJ2-2 TRBV6-5 CASSPIGGMTGELFF TGTGCCAGCAGTCCAATTGGGGGTATGACCGGGGAGCTGTTTTTT
TRBD1 . TRBJ2-2 TRBV5-6 CASSLGHRGTTGELFF TGTGCCAGCAGCTTGGGGCACAGGGGCACCACCGGGGAGCTGTTTTTT
. . TRBJ2-1 TRBV4-2 CASSRIGSSYNEQFF TGTGCCAGCAGCCGAATCGGGAGCTCCTACAATGAGCAGTTCTTC
. . TRBJ1-2 TRBV28 CASSSDRYGYTF TGTGCCAGCAGTTCCGACAGATATGGCTACACCTTC
. . TRBJ1-2 TRBV5-5 CASSMTFGYTF TGTGCCAGCAGCATGACATTTGGCTACACCTTC
. . TRBJ1-2 TRBV10-3 CAISAEAGAPVYGYTF TGTGCCATCAGTGCCGAAGCAGGGGCACCTGTCTATGGCTACACCTTC
TRBD1 . TRBJ2-5 TRBV5-6 CASSPDTGGGETQYF TGTGCCAGCAGCCCGGACACAGGGGGCGGTGAGACCCAGTACTTC